These 17 T cell receptor beta chains came from one sample sequenced in a study of CXCR3-negative and CXCR3-positive naive CD8 T cells. 5' RACE that incorporated UMI labels was used to prepare the TRB cDNA libraries. One entry per CDR3 protein, without DNA, is what TCRdb gives after re-calling the 5' RACE reads. The listing records around 50,000 distinct CDR3 sequences. Sequencing was performed on naive CXCR3- CD8+ T cells from blood. The subset denotes: CD45RO-CCR7+CD27+CD95- naive CD8+ T cells lacking CXCR3 (TNR3-). All receptors come from a human donor in good health. Some clones in this sample may be carry-over from other donors' samples.

CDR3 amino acids: CASSQGFGDNSYEQYF. V gene TRBV4-2 combines with J gene TRBJ2-7. CDR3 length: 16 residues. Germline assignment: CDR1 LGHNA and CDR2 YNFKEQ.

V usage is TRBV20-1 and J usage is TRBJ1-2. The CDR3 sequence is 12 residues long. CDR1 and CDR2 (germline): DFQATT, SNEGSKA (reference sequence). The CDR3 here is CSARDVFDGYTF.

This chain connects TRBV28 to TRBJ2-1; with no DNA, the TCRdb D assignment of TRBD1 cannot be verified. There are 12 residues in the CDR3. Germline CDR1 is MDHEN and CDR2 is SYDVKM. The CDR3 reads CASSFAPNEQFF.

The rearrangement joins TRBV6-1 to TRBJ2-2; lacking DNA, the TRBD1 call made by TCRdb goes unchecked. Germline assignment: CDR1 MNHNS and CDR2 SASEGT. The CDR3 extends over 16 amino acids. CDR3 amino acids: CASSPSGGGTRGELFF.

The rearrangement uses TRBV29-1 and TRBJ2-7; there is no DNA to check the TCRdb D call of TRBD1. The CDR3 runs 18 residues. Per germline, CDR1 SQVTM and CDR2 ANQGSEA. CDR3 sequence reads: CSVGSAAGQVGHSYEQYF.

This chain connects TRBV14 to TRBJ2-5; TCRdb gives TRBD2 as the D gene, but with no DNA this cannot be confirmed. There are 16 residues in the CDR3. The germline CDR1 and CDR2 sequences are SGHDN and FVKESK. CDR3 residues: CASSQDAGGLQETQYF.

This chain links TRBV29-1 with TRBJ2-1; lacking DNA, the TRBD1 call made by TCRdb goes unchecked. This CDR3 region has 14 residues. CDR1 and CDR2 (germline): SQVTM, ANQGSEA. CDR3 sequence reads: CSVDPGTGWNEQFF.

The chain combines TRBV28 with TRBJ2-7. Germline values: CDR1 MDHEN, CDR2 SYDVKM. The CDR3 has 11 residues. CDR3 protein: CASSFSHEQYF.

The V gene is TRBV15, the J gene TRBJ1-1. The CDR3 contains 13 residues. Germline V lookup: CDR1 LNHNV, CDR2 YYDKDF (reference sequence). The CDR3 sequence is CATSRYPSTEAFF.

This chain links TRBV7-9 with TRBJ2-5; TCRdb calls TRBD2, which cannot be checked without DNA. Germline CDR1 is SEHNR and CDR2 is FQNEAQ (reference sequence). The CDR3 is 16 amino acids. The CDR3: CASSFPGTPYQETQYF.

The V call is TRBV20-1, the J call TRBJ1-1; checking the TCRdb D call of TRBD1 is not possible without DNA. The CDR3 is 14 amino acids. Per the germline V gene, CDR1 is DFQATT and CDR2 is SNEGSKA (reference sequence). CDR3 sequence: CSASYTDRYTEAFF.

The V call is TRBV20-1, the J call TRBJ2-7; TCRdb returns TRBD1, unconfirmable since there is no DNA. CDR3 length: 13 residues. Germline V lookup: CDR1 DFQATT, CDR2 SNEGSKA (reference sequence). The CDR3: CSARAQGAYEQYF.

The chain has TRBV5-5 and TRBJ2-1; the TCRdb D gene call, TRBD2, has no DNA to confirm it. The CDR3 loop spans 13 amino acids. Germline CDR1 is SGHKS and CDR2 is YYEKEE (reference sequence). The CDR3 region is CASSLTSGREQFF.

This chain uses TRBV29-1 with TRBJ2-7; no DNA is available, so the TRBD2 call from TCRdb remains unchecked. Germline lookup yields CDR1 SQVTM and CDR2 ANQGSEA. The CDR3 extends over 15 amino acids. CDR3 protein: CSVEDEGLAAYEQYF.

The chain recombines TRBV7-9 with TRBJ1-1; TCRdb's D call, TRBD1, is unchecked because there is no DNA. Germline-derived CDR1 and CDR2 are SEHNR and FQNEAQ (reference sequence). The CDR3 spans 17 residues. The CDR3 here is CASTPSSRQGAYTEAFF.

J is TRBJ2-1 and V is TRBV29-1. This CDR3 contains 11 residues. The germline V gene encodes CDR1 SQVTM and CDR2 ANQGSEA. The CDR3 loop reads CSVEDYNEQFF.

This chain links TRBV29-1 with TRBJ2-1. This CDR3 is 15 amino acids long. Germline loops: CDR1 SQVTM, CDR2 ANQGSEA. This CDR3 reads CSVDNAVSSYNEQFF.